The 21 T cell receptor beta chains reported below all come from one sample, sequenced in a study of Ad26.COV2.S vaccination and SARS-CoV-2 variants. Libraries were prepared by immunoSEQ multiplex PCR; TCRdb keeps only in-frame clonotypes and omits some of them. Seen here are 430,000 or so clones, 75% to 90% observed once, and the top ten hold over 2%. The sample's treatment: about 20 received Ad26.COV2.S at low or high dose, single or two shots; several received placebo; per-sample allocation not given. It was on day 63 after the first vaccine or placebo injection that samples were taken. Sample: peripheral blood, taken in a trial of Ad26.COV2.S vaccine versus placebo. The receptors were sampled from a person aged 18-60 years who received the Ad26.COV2.S COVID-19 vaccine or a placebo.

The rearrangement uses TRBV7-2 and TRBJ1-2; D unclear. The V gene's germline CDR1 is SGHTA and CDR2 FQGNSA. This CDR3 region has 14 residues. Trimming pared 5 bases from V and 4 bases from J, leaving 14 bases between. The CDR3 DNA is TGTGCCAGCAGCAACCAAGGAAGGAGCTATGGCTACACCTTC. Translated: CASSNQGRSYGYTF.

This chain uses TRBV20-1 with TRBJ1-3, with D uncertain. The CDR3 contains 15 residues. Germline V CDR1 and CDR2: DFQATT, SNEGSKA (reference sequence). Deletions cut 3 bases from V and 2 bases from J, with 14 bases between. The DNA for the CDR3 is TGCAGTGCTAGTAGCCAGGCAATGGCTGGAAACACCATATATTTT. Protein sequence: CSASSQAMAGNTIYF.

J is TRBJ1-2 and V is TRBV9, with D hard to call. This CDR3 comprises 15 residues. Looked up from germline, CDR1 is SGDLS and CDR2 is YYNGEE. The V end was cut by 6 bases, the J end by 5 bases, with 20 bases between. The CDR3 is CASNRPGSTSYGYTF. The CDR3 DNA reads TGTGCCAGCAACCGCCCGGGGTCCACCTCGTATGGCTACACCTTC.

The V call is TRBV5-1, the J call TRBJ2-2, with unresolved D. This CDR3 spans 15 amino acids. Germline loops: CDR1 SGHRS, CDR2 YFSETQ. Trimming took off 1 base at V and 0 bases at J, with 7 bases between the two ends. Here the CDR3 reads CASSLKSPNTGELFF. Written as DNA, the CDR3 is TGCGCCAGCAGCTTGAAGAGCCCGAACACCGGGGAGCTGTTTTTT.

As to this clone: The same CDR3 also results from other DNA sequences found in this sample. The J gene is TRBJ1-1, the V gene TRBV3-1 (or the pseudogene TRBV3-2), with no clear D. The germline V and J ends were trimmed by 3 bases and 0 bases, with 5 bases remaining between them. CDR1 is LGHDT, CDR2 YNNKEL, per germline (reference sequence). This CDR3 has 13 residues. The DNA for the CDR3 is TGTGCCAGCAGCCAGTTCATGAACACTGAAGCTTTCTTT. The encoded protein is CASSQFMNTEAFF.

This clone has just a few counts. The V gene is TRBV25-1, the J gene TRBJ1-1; maybe TRBD1 (5 bases). V lost 6 bases and J lost 4, with 15 bases in between. The CDR3 consists of 14 residues. CDR1 and CDR2 from the germline V gene are MGHDK and SYGVNS. The CDR3 reads CASSEGSGVTEAFF. The CDR3 region has the DNA TGTGCCAGCAGCGAAGGGTCGGGGGTCACTGAAGCTTTCTTT.

This clone was recorded once. The chain employs TRBV19 and TRBJ2-3; a possible D gene is TRBD2 (6 bases). CDR1 is LNHDA and CDR2 is SQIVND in the germline V gene (reference sequence). The V and J ends lost 6 bases and 2 bases respectively, with 9 bases between them. There are 13 residues in the CDR3. This CDR3 is CASRRDFTDTQYF. The DNA of the CDR3 is TGTGCCAGTAGGAGGGACTTCACAGATACGCAGTATTTT.

V gene TRBV27 combines with J gene TRBJ2-3; D may match TRBD1 or TRBD2 (5 bases each). V lost 3 bases to trimming and J lost 11 bases, with 9 bases between them. The CDR3 totals 11 residues. Looked up from germline, CDR1 is MNHEY and CDR2 is SMNVEV (reference sequence). The DNA of the CDR3 is TGTGCCAGCAGTTTTGGGGCGGGGCAGTATTTT. Its protein is CASSFGAGQYF.

J is TRBJ2-7 and V is TRBV5-5; D may be TRBD2 (5 bases). Germline CDR1 and CDR2: SGHKS and YYEKEE (reference sequence). This CDR3 comprises 13 residues. The V gene lost 2 bases and the J gene lost 1 base, with 7 bases spanning the gap. The CDR3 protein is CASSLLDSYEQYV. The CDR3, as DNA: TGTGCCAGCAGCTTACTAGATTCCTACGAGCAGTACGTC.

This chain joins TRBV28 and TRBJ2-7, with 8 bases fitting TRBD1. Germline lookup yields CDR1 MDHEN and CDR2 SYDVKM. V shed 7 bases, J shed 6 bases, and the junction held 11 bases outside the gene matches. The CDR3 is made up of 14 amino acids. This chain's CDR3 is CASTTGDRTLEQYF. The CDR3, as DNA: TGTGCCAGCACCACCGGGGACAGGACCCTCGAGCAGTACTTC.

The chain carries TRBV3-1 (or the pseudogene TRBV3-2) and TRBJ1-5; no clear D. The V and J ends lost 0 bases and 4 bases respectively, with 7 bases between them. This CDR3 region has 14 residues. Germline-derived CDR1 and CDR2 are LGHDT and YNNKEL (reference sequence). CDR3: CASSQEWGNQPQHF. CDR3 coding DNA: TGTGCCAGCAGCCAAGAATGGGGAAATCAGCCCCAGCATTTT.

The chain is built from TRBV18 and TRBJ2-2; D remains ambiguous. With 2 bases removed from V and 1 base from J, the gap between germline ends came to 5 bases. The germline gives CDR1 KGHSH, CDR2 LQKENI. This CDR3 comprises 14 residues. CDR3 DNA: TGTGCCAGCTCACCAAGACAGAACACCGGGGAGCTGTTTTTT. Encoded protein: CASSPRQNTGELFF. The complete variable domain, with remaining parts taken from reference TRBV18 and TRBJ2-2, reads NAGVMQNPRHLVRRRGQEARLRCSPMKGHSHVYWYRQLPEEGLKFMVYLQKENIIDESGMPKERFSAEFPKEGPSILRIQQVVRGDSAAYFCASSPRQNTGELFFGEGSRLTVL.

The chain uses TRBV18 and TRBJ2-7; D ambiguous. This CDR3 is 14 amino acids long. V was shortened by 2 bases and J by 1 base, with 9 bases between the two germline ends. CDR1 KGHSH and CDR2 LQKENI come from the germline V gene. The CDR3 loop reads CASSPGGSSYEQYF. CDR3 nucleotides: TGTGCCAGCTCACCAGGCGGCAGTTCCTACGAGCAGTACTTC.

About this clone itself: Other nucleotide sequences in the sample specify the same CDR3. The chain recombines TRBV9 with TRBJ2-2, with 8 bases matching TRBD1. CDR1 and CDR2 (germline): SGDLS, YYNGEE. Trimming took 2 bases from V and 4 from J; bases not matched to a gene: 7. CDR3 size: 16 residues. CDR3 region: CASSVTGGSGTGELFF. In DNA, the CDR3 is TGTGCCAGCAGCGTTACAGGGGGTTCGGGCACCGGGGAGCTGTTTTTT.

The V and J genes are TRBV5-4 and TRBJ1-1; the D is unclear. With 0 bases removed from V and 7 bases from J, the gap between germline ends came to 10 bases. Germline CDR1 SGHNT, CDR2 YYREEE (reference sequence). The CDR3 totals 13 residues. CDR3 nucleotides: TGTGCCAGCAGCTTGGACACGTTGCTTGAAGCTTTCTTT. It codes for CASSLDTLLEAFF.

A single count supports this clone. CDR3 amino acids: CAYISRHRDYGYTF. DNA for the CDR3: TGTGCCTACATCAGCAGGCACAGGGACTATGGCTACACCTTC. V and J are TRBV2 and TRBJ1-2, with D tentatively TRBD1 (6 bases). Trimming took 11 bases from V and 3 from J, leaving 19 bases between them. Per germline, CDR1 SNHLY and CDR2 FYNNEI. The CDR3 length is 14 residues.

The V and J genes are TRBV7-3 and TRBJ2-3; TRBD2 matches at 9 bases. CDR3 length: 14 amino acids. Losses at the gene ends were 5 bases for V and 4 bases for J; bases not matched to a gene: 4. Germline V gives CDR1 SGHTA, CDR2 FQGTGA. The CDR3 spells CASSRTSVADTQYF. The CDR3 DNA sequence: TGTGCCAGCAGCAGGACTAGCGTAGCAGATACGCAGTATTTT.

The rearrangement joins TRBV2 to TRBJ2-3; D gene ambiguous. CDR3 length equals 15 residues. Trimming cost V 5 bases and J 1 base, with 13 bases left between them. Germline loops: CDR1 SNHLY, CDR2 FYNNEI. CDR3 sequence (DNA): TGTGCCAGCAGTCGACCTGATGGGGGCACAGATACGCAGTATTTT. Translation: CASSRPDGGTDTQYF. Drawing the rest from reference TRBV2 and TRBJ2-3, the complete variable domain is EPEVTQTPSHQVTQMGQEVILRCVPISNHLYFYWYRQILGQKVEFLVSFYNNEISEKSEIFDDQFSVERPDGSNFTLKIRSTKLEDSAMYFCASSRPDGGTDTQYFGPGTRLTVL.

This rearrangement joins TRBV5-4 to TRBJ1-6; the D is unclear. V dropped 4 bases and J dropped 13 bases, with 21 bases sitting between them. This CDR3 region has 15 residues. Germline CDR1 SGHNT, CDR2 YYREEE (reference sequence). CDR3 amino acids: CASSTVGVWLMPLHF. DNA for the CDR3: TGTGCCAGCAGCACGGTAGGCGTTTGGTTGATGCCCCTCCACTTT.

The table lists this clone with a count of one. This sequence joins TRBV28 and TRBJ1-5; D is possibly TRBD1 (6 bases). The germline V and J ends were trimmed by 11 bases and 2 bases, with 25 bases remaining between them. This CDR3 has 17 amino acids. Germline V gene sequence: CDR1 MDHEN, CDR2 SYDVKM. CDR3 sequence: CASYPWDNRRGNQPQHF. The CDR3 nucleotides read TGTGCCTCCTATCCATGGGACAACCGGAGGGGCAATCAGCCCCAGCATTTT.

The CDR3 DNA follows: TGTGCCAGCAAACTTGCGGGTCCTACGAGCACAGATACGCAGTATTTT. Its translation: CASKLAGPTSTDTQYF. J is TRBJ2-3 and V is TRBV28, with D perhaps TRBD2 (5 bases). V dropped 7 bases and J dropped 0 bases, with 17 bases sitting between them. The CDR3 contains 16 residues. CDR1 and CDR2 (germline): MDHEN, SYDVKM. Based on the CDR3 plus reference TRBV28 and TRBJ2-3, the full variable domain is DVKVTQSSRYLVKRTGEKVFLECVQDMDHENMFWYRQDPGLGLRLIYFSYDVKMKEKGDIPEGYSVSREKKERFSLILESASTNQTSMYLCASKLAGPTSTDTQYFGPGTRLTVL.